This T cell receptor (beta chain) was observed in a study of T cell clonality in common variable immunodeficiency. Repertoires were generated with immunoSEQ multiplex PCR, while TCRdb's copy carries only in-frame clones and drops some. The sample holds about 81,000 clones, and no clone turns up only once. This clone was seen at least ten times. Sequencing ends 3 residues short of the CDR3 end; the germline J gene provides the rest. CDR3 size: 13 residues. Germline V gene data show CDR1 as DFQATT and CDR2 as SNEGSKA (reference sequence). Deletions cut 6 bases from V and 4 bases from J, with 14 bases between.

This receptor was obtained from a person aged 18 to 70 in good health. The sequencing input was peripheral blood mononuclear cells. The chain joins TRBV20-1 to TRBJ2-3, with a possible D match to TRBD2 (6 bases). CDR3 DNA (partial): TGCAGTGCCCGGGGGAGGACGGCAGATACG. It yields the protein CSARGRTADT. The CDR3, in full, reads CSARGRTADTQYF.